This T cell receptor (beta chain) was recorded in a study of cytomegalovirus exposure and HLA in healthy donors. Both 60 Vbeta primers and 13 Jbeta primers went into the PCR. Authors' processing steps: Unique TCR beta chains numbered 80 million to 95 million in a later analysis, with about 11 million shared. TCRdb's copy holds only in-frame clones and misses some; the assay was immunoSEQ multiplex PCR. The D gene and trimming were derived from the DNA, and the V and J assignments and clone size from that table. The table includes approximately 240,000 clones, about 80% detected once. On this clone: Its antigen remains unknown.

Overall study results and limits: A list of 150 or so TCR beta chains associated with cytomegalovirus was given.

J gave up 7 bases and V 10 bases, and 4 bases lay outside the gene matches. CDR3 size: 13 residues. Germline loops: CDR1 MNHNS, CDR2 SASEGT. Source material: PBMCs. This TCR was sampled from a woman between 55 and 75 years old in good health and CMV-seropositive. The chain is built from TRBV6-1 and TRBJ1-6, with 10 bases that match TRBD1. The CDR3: CATGQGGNSPLHF. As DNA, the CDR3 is TGTGCCACCGGACAGGGGGGAAATTCACCCCTCCACTTT.